The 21 T cell receptor beta chains in this list originate from one sample, sequenced in a study of cytomegalovirus exposure and HLA in healthy donors. The PCR made use of 60 Vbeta and 13 Jbeta primers. TCRdb's copy holds only in-frame clones and misses some; the assay was immunoSEQ multiplex PCR. With around 50,000 clones in the sample, the ten largest clones hold about 6%. Material for sequencing was PBMCs. These receptors all come from a male donor in good health and CMV-seropositive.

The chain recombines TRBV6-1 with TRBJ1-5; TRBD1 might be the D (6 bases). Trimming stripped 4 bases from V and 5 bases from J, with 12 bases between. This CDR3 has 14 residues. Germline lookup yields CDR1 MNHNS and CDR2 SASEGT. The CDR3 spells CASSVIQGDQPQHF. The DNA of the CDR3 is TGTGCCAGCAGTGTTATACAGGGAGATCAGCCCCAGCATTTT.

The chain recombines TRBV6-6 with TRBJ1-5, with D perhaps matching TRBD1 (5 bases). Germline V lookup: CDR1 MNHNY, CDR2 SVGAGI (reference sequence). CDR3 length: 16 amino acids. Trimming took off 5 bases at V and 1 base at J, with 15 bases between the two ends. CDR3 in amino acids: CASSPLAGGSNQPQHF. For the CDR3, the DNA is TGTGCCAGCAGTCCTCTAGCGGGGGGAAGCAATCAGCCCCAGCATTTT.

The chain uses TRBV9 and TRBJ2-5, with TRBD2 matching over 12 bases. V was pared by 4 bases and J by 2 bases, with 9 bases of the junction left unmatched. Germline V gene sequence: CDR1 SGDLS, CDR2 YYNGEE. CDR3 size: 17 residues. The CDR3 here is CASSPPLTSGGQETQYF. CDR3 coding DNA: TGTGCCAGCAGCCCCCCCCTGACTAGCGGGGGACAAGAGACCCAGTACTTC.

The V and J genes are TRBV7-9 and TRBJ1-3; perhaps TRBD1 as D (6 bases). The CDR3 spans 15 residues. The V end lost 1 base, the J end lost 3 bases, and 10 bases lay between the germline ends. Looked up from germline, CDR1 is SEHNR and CDR2 is FQNEAQ (reference sequence). In DNA, the CDR3 is TGTGCCAGCAGCTTAGAACAGGGCAATGGAAACACCATATATTTT. It is translated as CASSLEQGNGNTIYF.

The genes are TRBV19 and TRBJ2-6; 9 bases fit TRBD2. V shed 9 bases, J shed 3 bases, and the junction held 18 bases outside the gene matches. The CDR3 loop spans 19 amino acids. The V gene's germline CDR1 is LNHDA and CDR2 SQIVND (reference sequence). The CDR3 loop is CASPVGGAGGPSGANVLTF. The CDR3 region has the DNA TGTGCCAGCCCGGTTGGAGGCGCGGGGGGGCCGAGTGGGGCCAACGTCCTGACTTTC.

About this clone: This specimen includes other DNA sequences encoding the same CDR3. The V call is TRBV30, the J call TRBJ2-3; 8 bases match TRBD2. V trimming: 5 bases; J trimming: 3 bases; junction bases outside the gene matches: 7. The CDR3 is 14 amino acids. The germline CDR1 and CDR2 sequences are GTSNPN and SVGIG (reference sequence). The CDR3 sequence: CAWSTSGGTDTQYF. In DNA form, the CDR3 reads TGTGCCTGGTCCACTAGCGGCGGTACAGATACGCAGTATTTT. Full variable domain (rest looked up from reference TRBV30 and TRBJ2-3): SQTIHQWPATLVQPVGSPLSLECTVEGTSNPNLYWYRQAAGRGLQLLFYSVGIGQISSEVPQNLSASRPQDRQFILSSKKLLLSDSGFYLCAWSTSGGTDTQYFGPGTRLTVL.

The rearrangement uses TRBV10-1 and TRBJ2-1; 7 bases match TRBD1. Germline V CDR1 and CDR2: WNHNN, SYGVQD (reference sequence). The CDR3 has 15 amino acids. V was pared by 5 bases and J by 5 bases, with 9 bases of the junction left unmatched. The DNA of the CDR3 is TGCGCCAGCAGTAGGAGGAGGACAGGTAACAATGAGCAGTTCTTC. It translates to CASSRRRTGNNEQFF.

This chain links TRBV13 with TRBJ2-3; D not certain. Deletions cut 5 bases from V and 0 bases from J, with 6 bases between. CDR1 is PRHDT and CDR2 is FYEKMQ in the germline V gene (reference sequence). The CDR3 spans 13 residues. This CDR3 reads CASSPYSTDTQYF. The CDR3 bases are TGTGCCAGCAGCCCCTATAGCACAGATACGCAGTATTTT.

The chain is built from TRBV5-4 and TRBJ2-2; 14 bases fit TRBD2. With 4 bases clipped from V and 0 bases from J, the junction kept 2 bases outside the gene matches. This CDR3 has 17 amino acids. CDR1 is SGHNT, CDR2 YYREEE, per germline (reference sequence). As DNA, the CDR3 is TGTGCCAGCAGCACGGGACTAGCGGGGGCGAACACCGGGGAGCTGTTTTTT. Amino acids: CASSTGLAGANTGELFF.

The J gene is TRBJ2-2, the V gene TRBV18; 9 nucleotides match TRBD1. Trimming took 4 bases from V and 3 from J; bases not matched to a gene: 12. Germline V gene lookup returns CDR1 KGHSH and CDR2 LQKENI. The CDR3 extends over 18 amino acids. CDR3 nucleotides: TGTGCCAGCTCACGCCTACAACCGGGACAGGGAGACACCGGGGAGCTGTTTTTT. It yields the protein CASSRLQPGQGDTGELFF.

The chain uses TRBV5-4 and TRBJ2-1; maybe TRBD2 (6 bases). V was trimmed by 3 bases and J by 7 bases, leaving 20 bases between them. The germline V gene encodes CDR1 SGHNT and CDR2 YYREEE (reference sequence). This CDR3 contains 16 residues. The CDR3 loop is CASSSGTAALSNEQFF. For the CDR3, the DNA is TGTGCCAGCAGCTCCGGGACTGCCGCTCTCTCAAATGAGCAGTTCTTC.

V usage is TRBV4-3 and J usage is TRBJ2-3; TRBD2 matches 7 bases. Germline V lookup: CDR1 LGHNA, CDR2 YSLEER. This CDR3 is 17 amino acids long. With V trimmed by 0 bases and J by 1 base, 7 bases remained unmatched. The CDR3 reads CASSQDSGGGGTDTQYF. The CDR3 region has the DNA TGCGCCAGCAGCCAAGATTCGGGCGGGGGAGGCACAGATACGCAGTATTTT.

The chain recombines TRBV10-1 with TRBJ1-5, with TRBD1 matching over 7 bases. Germline V lookup: CDR1 WNHNN, CDR2 SYGVQD (reference sequence). V gave up 6 bases and J gave up 5 bases; unmatched junction bases: 10. This CDR3 has 15 amino acids. Written as DNA, the CDR3 is TGCGCCAGCAGCGAAAGCAGGGACAGTCATCAGCCCCAGCATTTT. Its protein is CASSESRDSHQPQHF.

Of note for this clone: The identical CDR3 is also encoded by other nucleotide sequences in the sample. This chain uses TRBV30 with TRBJ2-1; TRBD2 aligns across 8 bases. Trimming at V came to 5 bases and at J to 6 bases, leaving 3 bases not matched to a gene. The CDR3 runs to 12 residues. Looked up from germline, CDR1 is GTSNPN and CDR2 is SVGIG (reference sequence). CDR3 in DNA: TGTGCCTGGGCTCGGGGGGGCAATGAGCAGTTCTTC. This codes for CAWARGGNEQFF.

Turning to this clone: The same CDR3 is also encoded by other DNA sequences in this sample. The chain combines TRBV2 with TRBJ2-7; 10 nucleotides line up with TRBD1. Germline V gives CDR1 SNHLY, CDR2 FYNNEI. Losses at the gene ends were 8 bases for V and 3 bases for J; bases not matched to a gene: 1. This CDR3 is built from 12 residues. The CDR3 loop reads CASRDRGYEQYF. In DNA, the CDR3 is TGTGCCAGCCGGGACAGGGGCTACGAGCAGTACTTC. Combining the CDR3 with reference TRBV2 and TRBJ2-7 gives the whole variable domain EPEVTQTPSHQVTQMGQEVILRCVPISNHLYFYWYRQILGQKVEFLVSFYNNEISEKSEIFDDQFSVERPDGSNFTLKIRSTKLEDSAMYFCASRDRGYEQYFGPGTRLTVT.

The V gene is TRBV2, the J gene TRBJ1-5; TRBD1 is a possible D gene (6 bases). V was cut by 2 bases and J by 0 bases, with 17 bases left in between. Looked up from germline, CDR1 is SNHLY and CDR2 is FYNNEI. CDR3 length: 18 residues. CDR3 DNA sequence: TGTGCCAGCAGTGAAATGGGGGCAGTGCTCTATAGCAATCAGCCCCAGCATTTT. Its translation is CASSEMGAVLYSNQPQHF.

The chain has TRBV9 and TRBJ2-7; 7 bases line up with TRBD1. The CDR3 is 15 amino acids. Germline trimming cut 3 bases from V and 6 bases from J; bases unmatched to any gene: 12. Germline CDR1 is SGDLS and CDR2 is YYNGEE. CDR3 residues: CASSATGTDHFEQYF. The CDR3, as DNA: TGTGCCAGCAGCGCAACCGGGACAGACCACTTCGAGCAGTACTTC.

The genes are TRBV7-7 and TRBJ2-3; D is possibly TRBD1 (6 bases). V lost 1 base to trimming and J lost 1 base, with 9 bases between them. Germline V CDR1 and CDR2: SSHAT, FNYEAQ (reference sequence). There are 15 residues in the CDR3. The CDR3 sequence is CASSLGRGGTDTQYF. The CDR3 nucleotides read TGTGCCAGCAGCTTAGGCAGGGGCGGCACAGATACGCAGTATTTT.

The gene calls are TRBV18 and TRBJ2-5; D gene ambiguous. The V and J ends lost 5 bases and 0 bases respectively, with 4 bases between them. Germline V lookup: CDR1 KGHSH, CDR2 LQKENI. The CDR3 runs to 12 residues. The CDR3: CASSSYQETQYF. The DNA of the CDR3 is TGTGCCAGCTCATCGTACCAAGAGACCCAGTACTTC.

The CDR3: CASRTGGEGRAFF. The CDR3 DNA follows: TGTGCCAGCAGGACAGGCGGAGAAGGGCGAGCTTTCTTT. The J gene is TRBJ1-1, the V gene TRBV2; maybe TRBD1 (6 bases). The CDR3 consists of 13 residues. The germline V gene encodes CDR1 SNHLY and CDR2 FYNNEI. V was shortened by 6 bases and J by 10 bases, with 18 bases between the two germline ends.

The chain carries TRBV9 and TRBJ2-5; 9 bases match TRBD2. Germline loops: CDR1 SGDLS, CDR2 YYNGEE. CDR3 size: 15 residues. Germline trimming cut 3 bases from V and 5 bases from J; bases unmatched to any gene: 8. The CDR3 DNA follows: TGTGCCAGCAGCGAAGGCGGGGGGGCCGGGGAGACCCAGTACTTC. Amino acids: CASSEGGGAGETQYF.